This TCR beta chain was sequenced in a study of spatial heterogeneity in lung cancer. Study-wide background: Alpha-chain sequences were consistently detected in smaller numbers than beta-chain sequences.

The time point is: sample taken at primary tumor resection. Whole RNA, which was extracted from tumor, nontumor lung tissue or frozen PBMC, was sequenced without any cell sorting. This clonotype came up many times. The CDR3 contains 14 residues. With 3 bases clipped from V and 3 bases from J, the junction kept 3 bases outside the gene matches. Every TCR cDNA molecule bore a unique molecular identifier. TCRdb called the 5' RACE reads again in MiXCR, with one record for every CDR3 protein. The data hold 30,000 to 40,000 distinct CDR3 sequences, with more than 4.5% observed a single time. The clonotype originates from a female donor with early-stage non-small cell lung cancer. The sequencing used PBMCs, collected at surgery. The V gene is TRBV12-3 or TRBV12-4, the J gene TRBJ2-7, with 9 nucleotides matching TRBD2. CDR3 in amino acids: CASSLKTSGYEQYF. CDR3 bases: TGTGCCAGCAGTTTGAAGACTAGCGGCTACGAGCAGTACTTC.